A single sample gave rise to the 27 T cell receptor beta chains below, sequenced in a study of T cell changes during pregnancy in multiple sclerosis. Assay: immunoSEQ multiplex PCR; the TCRdb copy retains only in-frame clones and omits some. This table has about 60,000 clones, roughly nine tenths appearing once. This specimen was CD4+ T cells from peripheral blood mononuclear cells, taken in the second trimester of pregnancy. Receptors originate from a female donor with multiple sclerosis, enrolled in a pregnancy study.

The rearrangement joins TRBV6-1 to TRBJ2-1; 8 bases are shared with TRBD2. The CDR3 spans 17 residues. Germline lookup yields CDR1 MNHNS and CDR2 SASEGT. V was clipped by 4 bases and J by 2 bases; unmatched bases: 10. CDR3 region: CASSVHSTGGAYNEQFF. The DNA of the CDR3 is TGTGCCAGCAGTGTTCACAGTACGGGGGGGGCCTACAATGAGCAGTTCTTC.

Notes on this clone: Other DNA variants within this sample encode the same CDR3. The V call is TRBV7-9, the J call TRBJ1-1; no clear D. Trimming took off 3 bases at V and 0 bases at J, with 11 bases between the two ends. Germline V gives CDR1 SEHNR, CDR2 FQNEAQ (reference sequence). The CDR3 has 15 amino acids. The CDR3 sequence: CASSLGGRMNTEAFF. CDR3 nucleotides: TGTGCCAGCAGCTTGGGAGGAAGGATGAACACTGAAGCTTTCTTT.

The chain combines TRBV6-5 with TRBJ2-7; possibly TRBD1 for D (5 bases). CDR1 is MNHEY and CDR2 is SVGAGI in the germline V gene. The CDR3 extends over 11 amino acids. Deletions cut 7 bases from V and 5 bases from J, with 9 bases between. CDR3 sequence: CASTGWHEQYF. CDR3 nucleotides: TGTGCCAGCACAGGGTGGCACGAGCAGTACTTC.

V usage is TRBV18 and J usage is TRBJ2-3; 8 positions match TRBD2. The junction had 11 bases not matched to a gene; V was cut back by 3 bases and J by 3 bases. Germline CDR1 is KGHSH and CDR2 is LQKENI. This CDR3 has 17 amino acids. CDR3 nucleotides: TGTGCCAGCTCACCCCTCTACGGAGCGGGAGAAACAGATACGCAGTATTTT. This codes for CASSPLYGAGETDTQYF.

The chain employs TRBV21-1 and TRBJ2-7; the D call TRBD1 from the table was never checked on the DNA. TRBV21-1 is deemed a pseudogene. The CDR3 consists of 16 residues. CDR3 in amino acids: CASRERMPGQGYEQYF. The CDR3 nucleotides are TGTGCCAGCAGAGAGCGCATGCCGGGACAGGGGTACGAGCAGTACTTC.

J is TRBJ1-4 and V is TRBV5-1; D is unresolved. The germline CDR1 and CDR2 sequences are SGHRS and YFSETQ. Trimming stripped 3 bases from V and 7 bases from J, with 10 bases between. The CDR3 is 13 amino acids. The CDR3 DNA sequence: TGCGCCAGCAGCTCCGGGATCGGTGAAAAACTGTTTTTT. Amino acids: CASSSGIGEKLFF.

This clone is a singleton in its sample. V gene TRBV5-1 combines with J gene TRBJ1-2; D unclear. This CDR3 contains 14 residues. Germline V gene sequence: CDR1 SGHRS, CDR2 YFSETQ. V was trimmed by 0 bases and J by 2 bases, leaving 8 bases between them. CDR3 amino acids: CASSLDSNNYGYTF. CDR3 in DNA: TGCGCCAGCAGCTTGGACAGCAACAACTATGGCTACACCTTC.

The CDR3 nucleotides are TGTGCCAGCAGTGTTCAGGCAGTTAACACCGGGGAGCTGTTTTTT. Translated, it gives CASSVQAVNTGELFF. The rearrangement uses TRBV2 and TRBJ2-2; D is uncertain. Between the trimmed V and J ends, which lost 4 bases and 2 bases, there was a span of 11 bases. This CDR3 spans 15 amino acids. The V gene's germline CDR1 is SNHLY and CDR2 FYNNEI.

The table lists this clone with a few counts. The V and J genes are TRBV25-1 and TRBJ1-4, with D perhaps TRBD1 (6 bases). The CDR3 length is 15 residues. Trimming cost V 6 bases and J 10 bases, with 21 bases left between them. Germline CDR1 reads MGHDK; CDR2 reads SYGVNS. The CDR3 DNA sequence: TGTGCCAGCAGAGGGAATCGCCAGGGGTATGGAAAACTGTTTTTT. Encoded protein: CASRGNRQGYGKLFF. Using reference TRBV25-1 and TRBJ1-4 for the parts outside the CDR3, the full variable domain is EADIYQTPRYLVIGTGKKITLECSQTMGHDKMYWYQQDPGMELHLIHYSYGVNSTEKGDLSSESTVSRIRTEHFPLTLESARPSHTSQYLCASRGNRQGYGKLFFGSGTQLSVL.

This clone has a single count. This sequence joins TRBV18 and TRBJ2-2; 9 bases agree with TRBD1. V lost 0 bases and J lost 13; bases outside the gene matches: 6. The germline V gene encodes CDR1 KGHSH and CDR2 LQKENI. CDR3 length: 14 residues. The CDR3 region has the DNA TGTGCCAGCTCACCACCGGGACAGGGAACTTGGCTGTTTTTT. Its translation is CASSPPGQGTWLFF.

V is TRBV19 and J is TRBJ2-6, with unresolved D. V lost 4 bases and J lost 0, with 7 bases in between. The CDR3 is made up of 15 amino acids. Germline V gene sequence: CDR1 LNHDA, CDR2 SQIVND (reference sequence). CDR3 DNA: TGTGCCAGTAGTACCGCGGTCTCTGGGGCCAACGTCCTGACTTTC. Translating it yields CASSTAVSGANVLTF.

The rearrangement links TRBV5-1 to TRBJ1-1; the match to TRBD1 covers 8 bases. CDR3 length: 15 amino acids. Germline V gives CDR1 SGHRS, CDR2 YFSETQ. Losses at the gene ends were 2 bases for V and 5 bases for J; bases not matched to a gene: 8. CDR3 residues: CASSFQGAIGTEAFF. The CDR3, as DNA: TGCGCCAGCAGCTTTCAGGGGGCCATCGGGACTGAAGCTTTCTTT.

This sequence joins TRBV5-4 and TRBJ1-3; D may be TRBD1 (6 bases). V was pared by 1 base and J by 4 bases, with 15 bases between. Germline loops: CDR1 SGHNT, CDR2 YYREEE (reference sequence). The CDR3 runs 16 residues. The CDR3 DNA follows: TGTGCCAGCAGCTTGATTGGCGGGGGGCCGGGAAACACCATATATTTT. Its translation is CASSLIGGGPGNTIYF.

The chain carries TRBV9 and TRBJ1-6; 9 nucleotides match TRBD1. Germline CDR1 SGDLS, CDR2 YYNGEE. V gave up 4 bases and J gave up 10 bases; unmatched junction bases: 12. The length of the CDR3 is 16 residues. CDR3 amino acids: CASSPEGGQGSSPLHF. In DNA, the CDR3 is TGTGCCAGCAGCCCTGAGGGGGGACAGGGATCCTCACCCCTCCACTTT.

The V gene is TRBV30, the J gene TRBJ1-6, with D perhaps matching TRBD1 (6 bases). CDR3 length: 15 amino acids. Trimming pared 1 base from V and 4 bases from J, leaving 11 bases between. CDR1 is GTSNPN, CDR2 SVGIG, per germline (reference sequence). In nucleotides, the CDR3 is TGTGCCTGGAGTGGGGGGACACGATATAATTCACCCCTCCACTTT. Protein: CAWSGGTRYNSPLHF.

The rearrangement uses TRBV5-4 and TRBJ2-1; maybe TRBD1 (5 bases). This CDR3 is built from 14 residues. Germline V gene sequence: CDR1 SGHNT, CDR2 YYREEE (reference sequence). Trimming removed 0 bases at V and 7 bases at J, with 11 bases between. The CDR3 DNA follows: TGTGCCAGCAGCTTGGACAGGTGGACGAATGAGCAGTTCTTC. As protein: CASSLDRWTNEQFF.

This chain uses TRBV30 with TRBJ2-2; D is unclear. This CDR3 spans 11 amino acids. Per the germline V gene, CDR1 is GTSNPN and CDR2 is SVGIG (reference sequence). The DNA of the CDR3 is TGTGCAACAAGTTTCACCGGGGAGCTGTTTTTT. The encoded protein is CATSFTGELFF. The whole variable domain, filled in from reference TRBV30 and TRBJ2-2, reads SQTIHQWPATLVQPVGSPLSLECTVEGTSNPNLYWYRQAAGRGLQLLFYSVGIGQISSEVPQNLSASRPQDRQFILSSKKLLLSDSGFYLCATSFTGELFFGEGSRLTVL.

The rearrangement joins TRBV19 to TRBJ1-2; the match to TRBD1 covers 8 bases. The CDR3 extends over 14 amino acids. V dropped 7 bases and J dropped 3; count of bases not matched to a gene: 7. In germline, CDR1 is LNHDA, CDR2 SQIVND (reference sequence). The CDR3 coding sequence is TGTGCCAGTAACGCGGACAGGGTCCACTATGGCTACACCTTC. This encodes CASNADRVHYGYTF.

The chain has TRBV11-2 and TRBJ2-7; a weak D match, TRBD1 (5 bases). Germline lookup yields CDR1 SGHAT and CDR2 FQNNGV. V dropped 5 bases and J dropped 3 bases, with 20 bases sitting between them. The CDR3 spans 16 residues. CDR3 nucleotides: TGTGCCAGCAGCCAAAAGACAGTGAAACAACACTACGAGCAGTACTTC. Translated, it gives CASSQKTVKQHYEQYF.

The CDR3 DNA sequence: TGTGCCAGCAGTCCGGGACAGCCGGATACGCAGTATTTT. Amino acid sequence: CASSPGQPDTQYF. The chain has TRBV6-6 and TRBJ2-3; TRBD1 agrees at 7 bases. CDR3 length equals 13 residues. Germline V gene data show CDR1 as MNHNY and CDR2 as SVGAGI (reference sequence). V dropped 5 bases and J dropped 6; count of bases not matched to a gene: 5.

A word on this clone: The junction departs from the called germline gene at one end, perhaps through a read error. V usage is TRBV5-1 and J usage is TRBJ2-1; TRBD2 might be the D (6 bases). The CDR3 spans 15 residues. Germline V gene data show CDR1 as SGHRS and CDR2 as YFSETQ. The CDR3 spells CASRLDYPSYNEQFF. Here the CDR3 DNA reads TGCGCCAGCAGGTTGGACTATCCCTCCTACAATGAGCAGTTCTTC.

The chain links TRBV7-3 to TRBJ2-6; 7 nucleotides agree with TRBD2. This CDR3 is built from 18 residues. V was clipped by 0 bases and J by 2 bases; unmatched bases: 7. In germline, CDR1 is SGHTA, CDR2 FQGTGA. Written as DNA, the CDR3 is TGTGCCAGCAGCTTAACGGGGGAGGGGATTACTGGGGCCAACGTCCTGACTTTC. It is translated as CASSLTGEGITGANVLTF.

CDR3 sequence: CASSFGRENEKLFF. CDR3 bases: TGTGCCAGCAGCTTCGGCAGGGAAAATGAAAAACTGTTTTTT. V and J are TRBV11-2 and TRBJ1-4, with a possible D match to TRBD1 (5 bases). CDR1 is SGHAT, CDR2 FQNNGV, per germline. The length of the CDR3 is 14 residues. The V and J ends lost 3 bases and 5 bases respectively, with 10 bases between them.

V is TRBV2 and J is TRBJ1-5; D possibly corresponds to TRBD1 (6 bases). This CDR3 region has 15 residues. V was cut by 2 bases and J by 7 bases, with 15 bases left in between. Germline V lookup: CDR1 SNHLY, CDR2 FYNNEI. CDR3 sequence (DNA): TGTGCCAGCAGTGAACTGCTCCAAGGGGGACAGCCCCAGCATTTT. Translation: CASSELLQGGQPQHF.

V and J are TRBV5-5 and TRBJ2-7; 7 bases line up with TRBD1. From germline, CDR1 is SGHKS and CDR2 YYEKEE (reference sequence). Trimming at V came to 4 bases and at J to 7 bases, leaving 11 bases not matched to a gene. The CDR3 has 14 amino acids. DNA of the CDR3: TGTGCCAGCAGCCCGGACAGGTTGCCTTGGGAGCAGTACTTC. Residues: CASSPDRLPWEQYF.

Only a few counts were recorded for this clone. The rearrangement uses TRBV28 and TRBJ1-1; TRBD1 matches at 7 bases. Trimming took 2 bases from V and 1 from J; bases not matched to a gene: 4. This CDR3 has 15 residues. The germline CDR1 and CDR2 sequences are MDHEN and SYDVKM. CDR3 protein: CASSLPGTANTEAFF. The CDR3, as DNA: TGTGCCAGCAGTTTACCCGGGACAGCGAACACTGAAGCTTTCTTT.

The V call is TRBV11-2, the J call TRBJ2-7, with 8 bases lining up with TRBD1. Germline CDR1 and CDR2: SGHAT and FQNNGV. The CDR3 spans 15 residues. V trimming: 0 bases; J trimming: 5 bases; junction bases outside the gene matches: 6. Here the CDR3 reads CASSLELGRGHEQYF. The CDR3 DNA follows: TGTGCCAGCAGCTTAGAGCTGGGCAGGGGGCACGAGCAGTACTTC.